This TCR beta chain was profiled in a study of early T cells in non-severe SARS-CoV-2 infection. Across the whole study: It was bulk RNA from unsorted whole blood that was sequenced, and the chains were unpaired.

The protocol attached unique molecular identifiers to individual cDNA molecules. TCRdb itself ran the 5' RACE reads through MiXCR, one entry per CDR3 protein. Here the sample spans tens of thousands of distinct CDR3 sequences, just under 15% being singletons. Study observations and caveats: There was a bias toward anti-spike CD8 responses in VDJdb matching, which missed private and CD4 specificities.

This clonotype has more than one count but fewer than ten. What it binds is unknown. This CDR3 is built from 14 residues. The germline gives CDR1 SGDLS, CDR2 YYNGEE. With 0 bases clipped from V and 6 bases from J, the junction kept 3 bases outside the gene matches. This clonotype originated in an adult who was a healthcare worker with PCR-confirmed SARS-CoV-2 infection or an uninfected control (not recorded which). This rearrangement joins TRBV9 to TRBJ2-5; 9 bases are a match to TRBD2. Input material: whole blood. Written as DNA, the CDR3 is TGTGCCAGCAGCGTAGCAGCGGGAGGCAAGACCCAGTACTTC. Translated: CASSVAAGGKTQYF. Based on the CDR3 plus reference TRBV9 and TRBJ2-5, the full variable domain is DSGVTQTPKHLITATGQRVTLRCSPRSGDLSVYWYQQSLDQGLQFLIQYYNGEERAKGNILERFSAQQFPDLHSELNLSSLELGDSALYFCASSVAAGGKTQYFGPGTRLLVL.